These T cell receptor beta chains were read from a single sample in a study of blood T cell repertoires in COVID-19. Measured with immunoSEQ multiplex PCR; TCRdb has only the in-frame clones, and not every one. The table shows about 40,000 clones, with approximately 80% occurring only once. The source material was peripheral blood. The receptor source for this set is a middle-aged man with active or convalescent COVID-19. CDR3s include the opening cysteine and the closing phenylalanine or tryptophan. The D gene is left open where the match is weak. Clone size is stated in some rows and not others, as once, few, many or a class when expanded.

CDR3 protein: CASSLGPNPMNTEAFF
CDR3 DNA: TGTGCCAGCAGCTTGGGCCCTAATCCCATGAACACTGAAGCTTTCTTT
J gene: TRBJ1-1
clone size: NA
V gene: TRBV9
D gene: NA

CDR3 protein: CASSKLAGGLLETQYF
CDR3 DNA: TGTGCCAGCAGCAAACTAGCGGGGGGCCTCCTGGAGACCCAGTACTTC
J gene: TRBJ2-5
clone size: once
V gene: TRBV5-6
D gene: TRBD2

CDR3 protein: CASSLREGGELFF
CDR3 DNA: TGTGCCAGCAGTTTACGGGAAGGGGGGGAGCTGTTTTTT
J gene: TRBJ2-2
clone size: NA
V gene: TRBV12-3/TRBV12-4
D gene: NA

CDR3 protein: CASSKDSPEQYF
CDR3 DNA: TGTGCCAGCAGTAAGGACAGCCCCGAGCAGTACTTC
J gene: TRBJ2-7
clone size: NA
V gene: TRBV12-3/TRBV12-4
D gene: NA

CDR3 protein: CASSWASVGSYEQYF
CDR3 DNA: TGTGCCAGCAGCTGGGCCAGTGTGGGCTCCTACGAGCAGTACTTC
J gene: TRBJ2-7
clone size: NA
V gene: TRBV5-5
D gene: NA

CDR3 protein: CASRATPQGGGYTF
CDR3 DNA: TGTGCCAGCAGGGCTACACCTCAGGGGGGAGGCTACACCTTC
J gene: TRBJ1-2
clone size: NA
V gene: TRBV6-5
D gene: TRBD1

CDR3 protein: CASSEQGTEAFF
CDR3 DNA: TGTGCCAGCAGTGAACAGGGGACTGAAGCTTTCTTT
J gene: TRBJ1-1
clone size: few
V gene: TRBV2
D gene: NA

CDR3 protein: CASSFWGANEQYF
CDR3 DNA: TGCGCCAGCAGCTTCTGGGGAGCCAACGAGCAGTACTTC
J gene: TRBJ2-7
clone size: once
V gene: TRBV5-1
D gene: NA

CDR3 protein: CASSRPPGGKDNSPLHF
CDR3 DNA: TGTGCCAGCAGCAGACCCCCGGGGGGCAAAGATAATTCACCCCTCCACTTT
J gene: TRBJ1-6
clone size: NA
V gene: TRBV7-9
D gene: NA

CDR3 protein: CASSQVDSGGPLNEQFF
CDR3 DNA: TGCGCCAGCAGCCAAGTTGATAGCGGGGGTCCCCTCAATGAGCAGTTCTTC
J gene: TRBJ2-1
clone size: NA
V gene: TRBV4-1
D gene: TRBD2

CDR3 protein: CASKRQGALDTEAFF
CDR3 DNA: TGTGCCAGCAAAAGACAGGGGGCCCTGGACACTGAAGCTTTCTTT
J gene: TRBJ1-1
clone size: NA
V gene: TRBV11-3
D gene: TRBD1

CDR3 protein: CATSQPGGNEQFF
CDR3 DNA: TGTGCCACCAGTCAACCAGGGGGCAATGAGCAGTTCTTC
J gene: TRBJ2-1
clone size: once
V gene: TRBV24-1
D gene: TRBD1

CDR3 protein: CSASYGQGGQPQHF
CDR3 DNA: TGCAGTGCTAGTTATGGACAGGGCGGTCAGCCCCAGCATTTT
J gene: TRBJ1-5
clone size: NA
V gene: TRBV20-1
D gene: TRBD1